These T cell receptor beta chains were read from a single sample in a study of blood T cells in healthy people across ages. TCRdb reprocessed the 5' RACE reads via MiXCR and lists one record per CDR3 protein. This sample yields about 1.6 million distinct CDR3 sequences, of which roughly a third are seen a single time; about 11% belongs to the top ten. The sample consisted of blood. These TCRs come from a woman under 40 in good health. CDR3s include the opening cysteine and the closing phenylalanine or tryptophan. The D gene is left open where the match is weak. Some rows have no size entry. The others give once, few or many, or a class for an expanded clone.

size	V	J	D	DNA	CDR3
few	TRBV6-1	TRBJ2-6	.	TGTGCCAGCAGTGAAGGGCGGGGAGTCCCTGGGGCCAACGTCCTGACTTTC	CASSEGRGVPGANVLTF
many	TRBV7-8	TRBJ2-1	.	TGTGCCAGCAGTTACGACACGGGAGCACACAATGAGCAGTTCTTC	CASSYDTGAHNEQFF
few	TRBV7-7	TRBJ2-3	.	TGTGCCAGCAGCTTAGGTTCGTCCTGGTCAGATACGCAGTATTTT	CASSLGSSWSDTQYF
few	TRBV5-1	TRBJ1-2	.	TGCGCCAGCAGCTTGGGGCTAGGACAAATTAACTATGGCTACACCTTC	CASSLGLGQINYGYTF
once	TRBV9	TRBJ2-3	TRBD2	TGTGCCAGCAGCCCCCGGGGGCTAGCGGGGGAGAGCACAGATACGCAGTATTTT	CASSPRGLAGESTDTQYF
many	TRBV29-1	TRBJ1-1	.	TGCAGCGTTAAGAACACTGAAGCTTTCTTT	CSVKNTEAFF
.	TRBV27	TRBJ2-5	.	TGTGCCAGCAGCCCCATTGCAGGTAGAGAGACCCAGTACTTC	CASSPIAGRETQYF
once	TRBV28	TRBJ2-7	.	TGTGCCAGCAGTTCCCTAGGGGAGGAGTGGTACTTC	CASSSLGEEWYF
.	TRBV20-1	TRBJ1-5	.	TGCAGTGCACACGATCAGAAGAGCAATCAGCCCCAGCATTTT	CSAHDQKSNQPQHF
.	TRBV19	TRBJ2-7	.	TGTGCCAGTAGTATGACAGGTACTACGGAGCAGTACTTC	CASSMTGTTEQYF
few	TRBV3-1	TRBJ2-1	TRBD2	TGTGCCAGCAGCCAAGGTGCTAGCGGGGGGTCCAATGAGCAGTTCTTC	CASSQGASGGSNEQFF
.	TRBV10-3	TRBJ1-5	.	TGTGCCATCAGTGAGTCGAAGGATAGCAATCAGCCCCAGCATTTT	CAISESKDSNQPQHF
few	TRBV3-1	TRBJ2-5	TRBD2	TGTGCCAGCAGCACCTGGACTAGCGGGGGGGCGAAAGAGCAGTACTTC	CASSTWTSGGAKEQYF
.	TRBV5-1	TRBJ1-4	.	TGCGCCAGCAGTGACGGCGGTGGAGAAGAACTGTTTTTT	CASSDGGGEELFF
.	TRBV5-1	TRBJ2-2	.	TGCGCCAGCAGCACGGGGGGCTCCGGGGAGCTGTTTTTT	CASSTGGSGELFF
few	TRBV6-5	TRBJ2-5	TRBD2	TGTGCCAGCAGTCCCGGGACTAGCGCCCGGGAGACCCAGTACTTC	CASSPGTSARETQYF
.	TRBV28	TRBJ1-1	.	TGTGCCAGCAGTTGGGATATGGACGGAAACACTGAAGCTTTCTTT	CASSWDMDGNTEAFF
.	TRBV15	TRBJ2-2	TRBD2	TGTGCCACCACAACCGATAGCGGGAGGGGGTTTACCGGGGAGCTGTTTTTT	CATTTDSGRGFTGELFF
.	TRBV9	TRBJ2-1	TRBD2	TGTGCCAGCAGCGTAGAGTGGATTAGCGGGAGTGAGCAGTTCTTC	CASSVEWISGSEQFF
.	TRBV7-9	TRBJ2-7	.	TGTGCCAGCAGCTTAGCGAGCGGGCACGAGCAGTACTTC	CASSLASGHEQYF
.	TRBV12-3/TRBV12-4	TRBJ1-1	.	TGTGCCAGCACCCTTTGGGGAATGAACACTGGAGCTTTCTTT	CASTLWGMNTGAFF
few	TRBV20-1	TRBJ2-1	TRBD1	TGCAGTGCTAGAACCGACAGGGTAAAGTACGATGAGCAGTTCTTC	CSARTDRVKYDEQFF
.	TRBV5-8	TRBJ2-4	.	TGTGCCAGCAGCTTGGAGGGGGGCAAAAACATTCAGTACTTC	CASSLEGGKNIQYF
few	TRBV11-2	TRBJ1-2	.	TGTGCCAGCAGCGCCCGTGGGCTCGGCTACACCTTC	CASSARGLGYTF
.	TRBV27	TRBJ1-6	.	TGTGCCAGCAGTTTACTAGGCGCCACTTATAATTCACCCCTCCACTTT	CASSLLGATYNSPLHF
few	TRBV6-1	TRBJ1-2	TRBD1	TGTGCCAGCAAGGAAGGAGCAGGGGGAAACTATGGCTACACCTTC	CASKEGAGGNYGYTF
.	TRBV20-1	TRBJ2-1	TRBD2	TGCAGTGCTAGAGTGACTAGCCTAAACTACAATGAGCAGTTCTTC	CSARVTSLNYNEQFF
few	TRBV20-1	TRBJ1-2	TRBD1	TGCAGTGCTAGAGATGTAGACAGGGGAGGCTACACCTTC	CSARDVDRGGYTF
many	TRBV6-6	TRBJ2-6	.	TGTGCCAGCAGCCTCCGGGGTGGCGGGGCCAACGTCCTGACTTTC	CASSLRGGGANVLTF
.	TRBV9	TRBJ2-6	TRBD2	TGTGCCAGCAGCGTCAAGCGGGATGAGATCGGGGCCAACGTCCTGACTTTC	CASSVKRDEIGANVLTF
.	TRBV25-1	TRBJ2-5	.	TGTGCCAGCTGGCGGGGGCAGCTACAAGAGACCCAGTACTTC	CASWRGQLQETQYF
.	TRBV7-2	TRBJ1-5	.	TGTGCCAGCAGCTACGGATCGGGAGAAGTTCATCAGCCCCAGCATTTT	CASSYGSGEVHQPQHF
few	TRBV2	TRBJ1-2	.	TGTGCCAGCAGTCGGACACCAAACTATGGCTACACCTTC	CASSRTPNYGYTF
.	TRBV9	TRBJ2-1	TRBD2	TGTGCCAGCAGTCCCGCCGGCGGGAGGGCTTACAATGAGCAGTTCTTC	CASSPAGGRAYNEQFF
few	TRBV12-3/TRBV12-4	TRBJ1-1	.	TGTGCCAGCAGTTTACGTTTTGGGAACACTGAAGCTTTCTTT	CASSLRFGNTEAFF
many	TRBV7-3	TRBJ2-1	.	TGTGCCAGCAGCTTATCTTTGGGAGAGCAGTTCTTC	CASSLSLGEQFF
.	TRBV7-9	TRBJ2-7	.	TGTGCCAGCAGCTTGGTCAGCGAAAGCTACGAGCAGTACTTC	CASSLVSESYEQYF
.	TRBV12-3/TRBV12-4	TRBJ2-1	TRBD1	TGTGCCAGCAAGACAGGGTCGTACAATGAGCAGTTCTTC	CASKTGSYNEQFF
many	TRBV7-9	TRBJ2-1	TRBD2	TGTGCCAGCAGCCCCGGGACTAGCGGGGCCCGGACCTACAATGAGCAGTTCTTC	CASSPGTSGARTYNEQFF
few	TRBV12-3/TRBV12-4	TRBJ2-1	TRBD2	TGTGCCAGCCAATGGGCGTGGGGGGGCAATGAGCAGTTCTTC	CASQWAWGGNEQFF
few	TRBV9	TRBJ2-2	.	TGTGCCAGCAGCGTAGCGCTGAGGAGACCGAACACCGGGGAGCTGTTTTTT	CASSVALRRPNTGELFF
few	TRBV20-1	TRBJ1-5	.	TGCAGTGCTTCCAAGGGGAAGGGCAATCAGCCCCAGCATTTT	CSASKGKGNQPQHF
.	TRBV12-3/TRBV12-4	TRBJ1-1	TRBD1	TGTGCCATCCGACAGGGGGCGTCTGAGGCTTTCTTT	CAIRQGASEAFF